The 28 T cell receptor beta chains reported below all come from one sample, sequenced in a study of cytomegalovirus exposure and HLA in healthy donors. The PCR made use of 60 Vbeta and 13 Jbeta primers. Sequencing used immunoSEQ multiplex PCR; TCRdb keeps in-frame clones, though not all of them. The repertoire shows 150,000 or so clones; the top ten hold approximately 1.5%. The sample consisted of PBMCs. These receptor sequences come from a woman in her forties or fifties in good health and CMV-seronegative.

The V call is TRBV5-4, the J call TRBJ2-2; the D is unclear. CDR1 SGHNT and CDR2 YYREEE come from the germline V gene (reference sequence). V dropped 4 bases and J dropped 3 bases, with 4 bases sitting between them. The CDR3 totals 12 residues. As DNA, the CDR3 is TGTGCCAGCAGCGTCGACACCGGGGAGCTGTTTTTT. Protein product: CASSVDTGELFF. Full variable domain (rest looked up from reference TRBV5-4 and TRBJ2-2): ETGVTQSPTHLIKTRGQQVTLRCSSQSGHNTVSWYQQALGQGPQFIFQYYREEENGRGNFPPRFSGLQFPNYSSELNVNALELDDSALYLCASSVDTGELFFGEGSRLTVL.

The J gene is TRBJ1-6, the V gene TRBV9, with D possibly matching TRBD1 (5 bases). The ends were cut back, 5 bases at V and 8 bases at J, with 17 bases in the middle. The CDR3 runs 15 residues. Germline V gene lookup returns CDR1 SGDLS and CDR2 YYNGEE. CDR3 sequence (DNA): TGTGCCAGCAGTAGAAGTACAGGACCTCATTCACCCCTCCACTTT. Its translation is CASSRSTGPHSPLHF.

CDR3 residues: CASSPTLASGGDQQFF. The CDR3 bases are TGTGCCAGCAGCCCAACTCTGGCTAGCGGGGGGGACCAGCAGTTCTTC. This sequence joins TRBV7-3 and TRBJ2-1; 12 nucleotides agree with TRBD2. V lost 5 bases to trimming and J lost 11 bases; unmatched junction nucleotides: 13. The germline V gene encodes CDR1 SGHTA and CDR2 FQGTGA. CDR3 length equals 16 residues.

The CDR3 spells CASTLGGGGYTEAFF. The CDR3 bases are TGTGCCAGCACCCTTGGGGGAGGGGGGTACACTGAAGCTTTCTTT. V and J are TRBV27 and TRBJ1-1, with TRBD1 as a possible D gene (6 bases). CDR3 length: 15 amino acids. The V and J ends lost 7 bases and 3 bases respectively, with 18 bases between them. Germline CDR1 and CDR2: MNHEY and SMNVEV (reference sequence).

This sequence joins TRBV5-1 and TRBJ2-2; 7 bases fit TRBD2. The CDR3 has 16 residues. CDR1 SGHRS and CDR2 YFSETQ come from the germline V gene. Trimming cost V 4 bases and J 4 bases; bases outside gene matches: 10. CDR3 amino acids: CASSKRRDYLTGELFF. The CDR3 region has the DNA TGCGCCAGCAGCAAGCGCCGGGACTACCTCACCGGGGAGCTGTTTTTT.

The chain is built from TRBV5-1 and TRBJ1-1, with 8 bases fitting TRBD1. The CDR3 totals 14 residues. Germline CDR1 and CDR2: SGHRS and YFSETQ. V dropped 4 bases and J dropped 1; count of bases not matched to a gene: 3. The DNA of the CDR3 is TGCGCCAGCAGCGCGACAGGGGCGAACACTGAAGCTTTCTTT. Residues: CASSATGANTEAFF.

This rearrangement joins TRBV11-3 to TRBJ2-3, with 7 bases that match TRBD1. This CDR3 spans 14 amino acids. Germline V CDR1 and CDR2: SGHNT, YENEEA. Unmatched junction bases numbered 6, after V lost 5 bases and J lost 4 bases. The CDR3 here is CASSPRQGADTQYF. CDR3 in DNA: TGTGCCAGCAGCCCAAGGCAGGGGGCAGATACGCAGTATTTT.

The chain joins TRBV5-5 to TRBJ2-3; D unclear. CDR1 and CDR2 (germline): SGHKS, YYEKEE (reference sequence). This CDR3 has 14 residues. The V end was cut by 1 base, the J end by 2 bases, with 8 bases between. This chain's CDR3 is CASSLRSVTDTQYF. The CDR3 DNA sequence: TGTGCCAGCAGCTTGCGGAGTGTCACAGATACGCAGTATTTT. The complete variable domain, with remaining parts taken from reference TRBV5-5 and TRBJ2-3, reads DAGVTQSPTHLIKTRGQQVTLRCSPISGHKSVSWYQQVLGQGPQFIFQYYEKEERGRGNFPDRFSARQFPNYSSELNVNALLLGDSALYLCASSLRSVTDTQYFGPGTRLTVL.

The V and J genes are TRBV5-1 and TRBJ2-1; TRBD2 matches 9 bases. The CDR3 consists of 15 residues. With 5 bases clipped from V and 7 bases from J, the junction kept 10 bases outside the gene matches. From germline, CDR1 is SGHRS and CDR2 YFSETQ. CDR3 loop: CASSPTGTSQNEQFF. The CDR3 region has the DNA TGCGCCAGCAGTCCCACCGGGACTAGCCAAAATGAGCAGTTCTTC.

The chain is built from TRBV28 and TRBJ2-4; 7 bases map to TRBD1. With V trimmed by 6 bases and J by 0 bases, 8 bases remained unmatched. There are 16 residues in the CDR3. In germline, CDR1 is MDHEN, CDR2 SYDVKM. The CDR3 DNA sequence: TGTGCCAGCAGGGTCAGCCAGGGGGTAGCCAAAAACATTCAGTACTTC. Amino acids: CASRVSQGVAKNIQYF.

CDR3 in DNA: TGCGCCAGCCGCCAACAGGGGGTCACCGGGGAGCTGTTTTTT. This translates into CASRQQGVTGELFF. The chain carries TRBV5-1 and TRBJ2-2, with 8 positions matching TRBD1. CDR3 length equals 14 residues. Germline CDR1 SGHRS, CDR2 YFSETQ. Germline trimming cut 7 bases from V and 4 bases from J; bases unmatched to any gene: 6.

The chain is built from TRBV7-2 and TRBJ2-5; D call uncertain. Germline V gene data show CDR1 as SGHTA and CDR2 as FQGNSA. V gave up 1 base and J gave up 3 bases, with 12 bases separating them. This CDR3 has 15 residues. Here the CDR3 DNA reads TGTGCCAGCAGCTTAGTACTATCATCGGAAGAGACCCAGTACTTC. This sequence encodes CASSLVLSSEETQYF.

The chain couples TRBV27 to TRBJ2-2; tentative D call: TRBD2 (5 bases). CDR3 length equals 15 residues. The V end was cut by 3 bases, the J end by 7 bases, with 15 bases between. Looked up from germline, CDR1 is MNHEY and CDR2 is SMNVEV (reference sequence). In DNA form, the CDR3 reads TGTGCCAGCAGTTTGCGAGGGTCGGAAGTCGGGGAGCTGTTTTTT. Translating gives CASSLRGSEVGELFF.

The gene calls are TRBV4-2 and TRBJ1-2; D not resolved. The CDR3 sequence is 15 residues long. Trimming stripped 0 bases from V and 4 bases from J, with 12 bases between. Germline V lookup: CDR1 LGHNA, CDR2 YNFKEQ. CDR3 sequence: CASSQDGREFYGYTF. The CDR3 bases are TGTGCCAGCAGCCAAGATGGTAGGGAGTTCTATGGCTACACCTTC.

The chain joins TRBV18 to TRBJ2-7, with D unresolved. V lost 0 bases and J 6 bases, leaving 12 bases between the germline ends. Germline V CDR1 and CDR2: KGHSH, LQKENI. The CDR3 length is 14 residues. CDR3 region: CASSPPAQAREQYF. CDR3 bases: TGTGCCAGCTCACCACCGGCGCAGGCACGCGAGCAGTACTTC.

This chain joins TRBV5-4 and TRBJ1-4; TRBD1 agrees at 7 bases. This CDR3 contains 18 residues. Germline CDR1 SGHNT, CDR2 YYREEE (reference sequence). The junction had 12 bases not matched to a gene; V was cut back by 4 bases and J by 0 bases. The CDR3 loop reads CASSVRQGSFATNEKLFF. CDR3 sequence (DNA): TGTGCCAGCAGCGTCCGACAGGGAAGTTTCGCAACTAATGAAAAACTGTTTTTT. Complete variable domain (other parts from reference TRBV5-4 and TRBJ1-4): ETGVTQSPTHLIKTRGQQVTLRCSSQSGHNTVSWYQQALGQGPQFIFQYYREEENGRGNFPPRFSGLQFPNYSSELNVNALELDDSALYLCASSVRQGSFATNEKLFFGSGTQLSVL.

The chain joins TRBV28 to TRBJ2-1; the D gene is possibly TRBD2 (6 bases). Per the germline V gene, CDR1 is MDHEN and CDR2 is SYDVKM. V dropped 1 base and J dropped 2 bases, with 9 bases sitting between them. The CDR3 spans 15 residues. For the CDR3, the DNA is TGTGCCAGCAGTTTATCATCGGGAGCCTACAATGAGCAGTTCTTC. Translating gives CASSLSSGAYNEQFF.

The chain couples TRBV30 to TRBJ2-5, with a weak D call TRBD2 (7 bases). CDR3 length: 14 residues. V lost 4 bases, J lost 5 bases, and 17 bases lay in between. CDR1 GTSNPN and CDR2 SVGIG come from the germline V gene (reference sequence). The DNA for the CDR3 is TGTGCCTGGACCGGAGGGGGGGCGCGGGAGACCCAGTACTTC. Its translation: CAWTGGGARETQYF.

The chain is built from TRBV5-4 and TRBJ2-7; D might be TRBD1 (6 bases). The germline CDR1 and CDR2 sequences are SGHNT and YYREEE (reference sequence). Trimming took off 0 bases at V and 6 bases at J, with 16 bases between the two ends. This CDR3 contains 15 residues. The CDR3 protein is CASSLVGAVLSEQYF. The CDR3 coding sequence is TGTGCCAGCAGCTTGGTGGGGGCCGTTTTGTCCGAGCAGTACTTC.

The V and J genes are TRBV7-2 and TRBJ1-5; 7 bases agree with TRBD1. V shed 2 bases and J 7 bases; nucleotides not matched to a gene: 5. The CDR3 has 14 residues. CDR1 and CDR2 from the germline V gene are SGHTA and FQGNSA. The DNA for the CDR3 is TGTGCCAGCAGCTTATTATTACAGGGGCAGCCCCAGCATTTT. Its protein is CASSLLLQGQPQHF.

The chain couples TRBV7-6 to TRBJ2-1; 12 bases line up with TRBD2. Trimming cost V 4 bases and J 4 bases; bases outside gene matches: 5. Germline lookup yields CDR1 SGHVS and CDR2 FNYEAQ. This CDR3 spans 16 amino acids. The CDR3 protein is CASSSTGTSGYNEQFF. CDR3 nucleotide sequence: TGTGCCAGCAGCTCCACGGGGACTAGCGGGTACAATGAGCAGTTCTTC.

This chain connects TRBV25-1 to TRBJ2-1; 11 positions match TRBD2. Trimming took 4 bases from V and 6 from J; bases not matched to a gene: 8. Germline loops: CDR1 MGHDK, CDR2 SYGVNS. This CDR3 contains 16 residues. The CDR3 is CASSGRTSGYLNEQFF. CDR3 nucleotides: TGTGCCAGCAGTGGCCGGACTAGCGGGTACCTCAATGAGCAGTTCTTC.

The chain combines TRBV19 with TRBJ1-5; 7 bases fit TRBD1. In germline, CDR1 is LNHDA, CDR2 SQIVND (reference sequence). The CDR3 has 15 amino acids. The V gene end was trimmed by 3 bases and the J gene end by 3 bases; junction bases not matched to a gene: 5. The CDR3 nucleotides read TGTGCCAGTAGTATTGGGACAGCATTCAATCAGCCCCAGCATTTT. Protein: CASSIGTAFNQPQHF.

V is TRBV28 and J is TRBJ1-4; 7 bases are shared with TRBD1. Germline values: CDR1 MDHEN, CDR2 SYDVKM. The V gene end was trimmed by 4 bases and the J gene end by 15 bases; junction bases not matched to a gene: 8. The CDR3 totals 12 residues. CDR3 sequence: CASSSSGTVVFF. The CDR3 region has the DNA TGTGCCAGCAGTTCCTCCGGGACAGTTGTGTTTTTT.

The chain is built from TRBV9 and TRBJ1-1, with a weak D call TRBD1 (5 bases). Germline V CDR1 and CDR2: SGDLS, YYNGEE. There are 15 residues in the CDR3. Trimming pared 3 bases from V and 1 base from J, leaving 13 bases between. CDR3 sequence (DNA): TGTGCCAGCAGCGCACCGGGGGACCGGAACACTGAAGCTTTCTTT. This gives the protein CASSAPGDRNTEAFF.

The genes are TRBV4-1 and TRBJ2-5; 10 nucleotides align to TRBD1. Germline assignment: CDR1 MGHRA and CDR2 YSYEKL. The CDR3 totals 15 residues. With V trimmed by 1 base and J by 5 bases, 4 bases remained unmatched. The CDR3 DNA sequence: TGCGCCAGCAGCCAAGGGACAGGGGGAATGGAGACCCAGTACTTC. This gives the protein CASSQGTGGMETQYF.

V gene TRBV5-1 combines with J gene TRBJ2-7; 8 positions match TRBD1. CDR3 length: 15 residues. Trimming at V came to 3 bases and at J to 3 bases, leaving 8 bases not matched to a gene. CDR1 is SGHRS and CDR2 is YFSETQ in the germline V gene. CDR3: CASSSLQGAHYEQYF. Written as DNA, the CDR3 is TGCGCCAGCAGCTCCCTTCAGGGGGCCCACTACGAGCAGTACTTC.

This chain uses TRBV6-6 with TRBJ1-3; D remains unclear. The CDR3 is 13 residues long. Germline V CDR1 and CDR2: MNHNY, SVGAGI (reference sequence). The V end was cut by 3 bases, the J end by 4 bases, with 7 bases between. CDR3 loop: CASSYGEGNTIYF. The CDR3 DNA reads TGTGCCAGCAGTTATGGGGAGGGAAACACCATATATTTT.